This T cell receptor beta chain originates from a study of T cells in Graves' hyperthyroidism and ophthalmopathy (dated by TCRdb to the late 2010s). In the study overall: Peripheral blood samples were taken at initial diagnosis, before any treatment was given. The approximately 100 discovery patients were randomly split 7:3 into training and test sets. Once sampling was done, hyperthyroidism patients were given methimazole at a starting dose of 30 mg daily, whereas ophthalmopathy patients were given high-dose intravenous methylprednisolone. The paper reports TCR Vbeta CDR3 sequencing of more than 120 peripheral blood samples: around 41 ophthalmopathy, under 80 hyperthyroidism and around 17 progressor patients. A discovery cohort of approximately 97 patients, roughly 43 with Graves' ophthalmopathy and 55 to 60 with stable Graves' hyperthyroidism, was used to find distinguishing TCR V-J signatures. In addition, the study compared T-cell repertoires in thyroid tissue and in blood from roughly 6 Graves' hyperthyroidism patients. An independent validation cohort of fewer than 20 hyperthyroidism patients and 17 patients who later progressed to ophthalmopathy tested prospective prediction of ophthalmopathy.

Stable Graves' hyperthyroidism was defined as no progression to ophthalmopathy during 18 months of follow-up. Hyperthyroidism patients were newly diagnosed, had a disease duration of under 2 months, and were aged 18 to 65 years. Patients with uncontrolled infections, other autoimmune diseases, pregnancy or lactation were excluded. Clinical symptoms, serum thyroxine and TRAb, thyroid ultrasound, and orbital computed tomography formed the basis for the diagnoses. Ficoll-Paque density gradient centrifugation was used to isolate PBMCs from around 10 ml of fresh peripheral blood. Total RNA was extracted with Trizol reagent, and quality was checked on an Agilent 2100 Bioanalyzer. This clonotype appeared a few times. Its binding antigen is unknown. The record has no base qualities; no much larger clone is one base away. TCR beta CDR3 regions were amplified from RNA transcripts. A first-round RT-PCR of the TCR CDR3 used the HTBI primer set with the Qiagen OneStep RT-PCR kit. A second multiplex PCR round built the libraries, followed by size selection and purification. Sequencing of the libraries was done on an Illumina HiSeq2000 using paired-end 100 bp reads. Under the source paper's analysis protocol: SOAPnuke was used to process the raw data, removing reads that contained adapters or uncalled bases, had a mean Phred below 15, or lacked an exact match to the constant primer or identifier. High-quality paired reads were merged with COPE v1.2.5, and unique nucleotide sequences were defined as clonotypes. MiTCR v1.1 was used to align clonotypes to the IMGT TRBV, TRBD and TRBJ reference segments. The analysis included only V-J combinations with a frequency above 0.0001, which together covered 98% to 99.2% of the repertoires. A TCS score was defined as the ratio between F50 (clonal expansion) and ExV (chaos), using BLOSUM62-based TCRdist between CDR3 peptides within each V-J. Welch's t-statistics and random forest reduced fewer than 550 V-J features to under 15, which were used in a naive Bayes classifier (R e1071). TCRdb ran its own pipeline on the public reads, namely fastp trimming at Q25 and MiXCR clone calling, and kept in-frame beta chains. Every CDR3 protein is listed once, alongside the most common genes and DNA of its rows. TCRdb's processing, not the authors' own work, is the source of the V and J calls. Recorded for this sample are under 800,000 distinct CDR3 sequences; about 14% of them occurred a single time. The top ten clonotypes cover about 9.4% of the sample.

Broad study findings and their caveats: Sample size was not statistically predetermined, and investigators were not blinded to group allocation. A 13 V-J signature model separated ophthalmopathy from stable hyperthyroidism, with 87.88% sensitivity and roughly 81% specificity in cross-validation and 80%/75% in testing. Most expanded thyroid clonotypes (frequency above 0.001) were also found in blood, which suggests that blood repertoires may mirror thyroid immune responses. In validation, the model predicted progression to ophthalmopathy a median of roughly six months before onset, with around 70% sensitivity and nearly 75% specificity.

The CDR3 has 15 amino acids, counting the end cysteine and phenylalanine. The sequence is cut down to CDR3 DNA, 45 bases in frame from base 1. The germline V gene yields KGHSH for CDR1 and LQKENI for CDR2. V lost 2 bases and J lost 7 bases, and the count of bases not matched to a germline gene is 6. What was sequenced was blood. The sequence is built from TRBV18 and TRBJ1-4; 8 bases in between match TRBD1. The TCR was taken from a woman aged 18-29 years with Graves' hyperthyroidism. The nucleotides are TGTGCCAGCTCACCAGGACAGGGAAAGACTGAAAAACTGTTTTTT. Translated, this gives CASSPGQGKTEKLFF.